Listed below are T cell receptor beta chains from one sample, sequenced in a study of T-cell memory formation after mild COVID-19. TCRdb itself ran the 5' RACE reads through MiXCR, one entry per CDR3 protein. The data hold 400,000 or so distinct CDR3 sequences, with 21% observed a single time. Material for sequencing was PBMCs or a T cell subset sorted from them (not recorded which). The receptors were gathered from an adult woman who had mild COVID-19 (a few samples of this study predate the infection). Cell type and time point are not known. Each CDR3 is given with its conserved first and last residue. D genes are given only for firm matches. Clone size appears in some rows only: once, few, many, or a class for an expanded clone.

D,V,J,size,DNA,CDR3
TRBD1,TRBV12-3/TRBV12-4,TRBJ2-7,NA,TGTGCCAGCAGCAAAAGGTCCGGGACAGGGGGCTACGAGCAGTACTTC,CASSKRSGTGGYEQYF
NA,TRBV3-1,TRBJ2-5,NA,TGTGCCAGCCGCCTGGCGGGGGCAGAGACCCAGTACTTC,CASRLAGAETQYF
NA,TRBV5-1,TRBJ1-1,few,TGCGCCAGCAGCTTGGTTCGAGCGGCTGAAGCTTTCTTT,CASSLVRAAEAFF
TRBD2,TRBV4-1,TRBJ2-3,few,TGCGCCAGCAGCCAAGATACAAGCGGGGGTTATACAGATACGCAGTATTTT,CASSQDTSGGYTDTQYF
NA,TRBV20-1,TRBJ1-1,NA,TGCAGTGCTAGACTGAACACTGAAGCTTTCTTT,CSARLNTEAFF
TRBD1,TRBV18,TRBJ2-7,NA,TGTGCCAGCTCACTAGGACAGGAGAGAACCTACGAGCAGTACTTC,CASSLGQERTYEQYF
NA,TRBV27,TRBJ2-3,few,TGTGCCAGCAGTTTAATGGGGAGCACAGATACGCAGTATTTT,CASSLMGSTDTQYF
TRBD2,TRBV7-8,TRBJ2-5,many,TGTGCCAGCAGCCCGGGACTAGCGGGAGTTGGAGAGACCCAGTACTTC,CASSPGLAGVGETQYF
NA,TRBV7-2,TRBJ2-3,NA,TGTGCCAGCAGCCTCTGGGGGAGGAGCACAGATACGCAGTATTTT,CASSLWGRSTDTQYF
NA,TRBV5-1,TRBJ1-2,NA,TGCGCCAGCAGCTTGGCGGCAGGGTCCTATGGCTACACCTTC,CASSLAAGSYGYTF
TRBD2,TRBV5-1,TRBJ2-3,NA,TGCGCCAGCAGCGTTGTTAGCGGGGGGGCGGAAGATACGCAGTATTTT,CASSVVSGGAEDTQYF
TRBD2,TRBV29-1,TRBJ2-5,NA,TGCAGCGTTGACCGGGGGGATCTTCAAGAGACCCAGTACTTC,CSVDRGDLQETQYF
NA,TRBV30,TRBJ1-1,many,TGTGCCTGGAGTGGACCCGGAAACACTGAAGCTTTCTTT,CAWSGPGNTEAFF
TRBD1,TRBV12-3/TRBV12-4,TRBJ2-5,few,TGTGCCAGCAGGGACAGGGACGAGACCCAGTACTTC,CASRDRDETQYF
NA,TRBV7-9,TRBJ1-6,NA,TGTGCCAGCAGCTCGCGGGACGGCAGCTCCTATAATTCACCCCTCCACTTT,CASSSRDGSSYNSPLHF
TRBD1,TRBV12-3/TRBV12-4,TRBJ2-7,NA,TGTGCCAGCCGACTAGACAGGGGTTCAGGCGAGCAGTACTTC,CASRLDRGSGEQYF
NA,TRBV7-6,TRBJ1-1,NA,TGTGCCAGCAGCTTAGGGAAAAGCACTGAAGCTTTCTTT,CASSLGKSTEAFF
TRBD1,TRBV9,TRBJ1-1,few,TGTGCCAGCAGCGGCGGGACAGTGGACACTGAAGCTTTCTTT,CASSGGTVDTEAFF
NA,TRBV7-3,TRBJ2-1,few,TGTGCCAGCAGGGGAAGGGATCTAGGAAATCGGAATGAGCAGTTCTTC,CASRGRDLGNRNEQFF
NA,TRBV24-1,TRBJ1-1,few,TGTGCCACCAGTGACCAGCGGGCAGGGCCAGAAGCTTTCTTT,CATSDQRAGPEAFF
NA,TRBV24-1,TRBJ2-1,NA,TGTGCCACCAGTGATCCGTCCCGGTTTGGGGAGTTCTTC,CATSDPSRFGEFF
NA,TRBV19,TRBJ2-2,few,TGTGCCAGCCTCCAACCCGGGACTTTACACACCGGGGAGCTGTTTTTT,CASLQPGTLHTGELFF
NA,TRBV4-1,TRBJ2-5,few,TGCGCCAGCAGCCAAGATAGGGGGGACTCGCCCCAAGAGACCCAGTACTTC,CASSQDRGDSPQETQYF
TRBD2,TRBV5-1,TRBJ2-3,NA,TGCGCCAGCAGCCCCGGACTAGCTGTCGATACGCAGTATTTT,CASSPGLAVDTQYF
NA,TRBV7-2,TRBJ2-1,NA,TGTGCCAGCAGCTTAGGGGACTACAATGAGCAGTTCTTC,CASSLGDYNEQFF
NA,TRBV11-2,TRBJ1-2,NA,TGTGCCAGCAGCAAGGGGACTACACTCTATGGCTACACCTTC,CASSKGTTLYGYTF
TRBD1,TRBV5-1,TRBJ1-2,few,TGCGCCAGCAGCTTTGAGGGGGCCGGTGGCTACACCTTC,CASSFEGAGGYTF
NA,TRBV12-3/TRBV12-4,TRBJ2-2,few,TGTGCCAGCAGTTTCTGGCCTAACACCGGGGAGCTGTTTTTT,CASSFWPNTGELFF
NA,TRBV7-3,TRBJ2-2,few,TGTGCCAGCAGCCGTAGCGGAAACACCGGGGAGCTGTTTTTT,CASSRSGNTGELFF
TRBD1,TRBV5-1,TRBJ1-1,NA,TGCGCCAGCAGCCGGGACAGGGGATCCACTGAAGCTTTCTTT,CASSRDRGSTEAFF
TRBD2,TRBV7-3,TRBJ2-1,many,TGTGCCAGCAGCCCAGGGACTAGCGCTTACAATGAGCAGTTCTTC,CASSPGTSAYNEQFF
TRBD2,TRBV20-1,TRBJ2-1,many,TGCAGTGCAAAGGGGGTGGCTAGCGGGGATCACAATGAGCAGTTCTTC,CSAKGVASGDHNEQFF
NA,TRBV6-5,TRBJ2-6,few,TGTGCCAGCAGTTACCGGGGCTCTGGGGCCAACGTCCTGACTTTC,CASSYRGSGANVLTF
TRBD1,TRBV24-1,TRBJ2-3,NA,TGTGCCACCACTGGACAGGCTCCAGATACGCAGTATTTT,CATTGQAPDTQYF
NA,TRBV4-2,TRBJ2-1,few,TGTGCCAGCAGCCAAGTCGCGCCTGAGCAGTTCTTC,CASSQVAPEQFF
TRBD1,TRBV9,TRBJ2-5,few,TGTGCCAGCAGCGTAGGGGTTGGGACAGGTAGGCTCCAAGAGACCCAGTACTTC,CASSVGVGTGRLQETQYF
NA,TRBV10-3,TRBJ2-7,NA,TGTGCCACCGAAACCGGGACCCAAAAAGACCCCTACGAGCAGTACTTC,CATETGTQKDPYEQYF
NA,TRBV7-3,TRBJ2-7,few,TGTGCCAGCGTTATCGCTAAACAGGAGGACTACGAGCAGTACTTC,CASVIAKQEDYEQYF
TRBD1,TRBV5-6,TRBJ2-3,NA,TGTGCCAGCAGCTTCAGGACAGGAGCCACAGATACGCAGTATTTT,CASSFRTGATDTQYF
NA,TRBV12-3/TRBV12-4,TRBJ2-1,few,TGTGCCAGCAGTTTTTTCGGGGGAAGCTCCTACAATGAGCAGTTCTTC,CASSFFGGSSYNEQFF
NA,TRBV5-1,TRBJ1-1,many,TGTGCCAGCAGCTTGGCGGGCAACACTGAAGCTTTCTTT,CASSLAGNTEAFF
TRBD2,TRBV12-3/TRBV12-4,TRBJ2-3,NA,TGTGCCAGCACACTAGCGGGGGGAATGGGGGATACGCAGTATTTT,CASTLAGGMGDTQYF
NA,TRBV10-3,TRBJ1-1,NA,TGTGCCATCAGTATGACAGTCCAGAACACTGAAGCTTTCTTT,CAISMTVQNTEAFF
NA,TRBV14,TRBJ2-3,few,TGTGCCAGCAGCCAACTACTGGGGGCTCGCACAGATACGCAGTATTTT,CASSQLLGARTDTQYF
NA,TRBV4-1,TRBJ2-7,few,TGCGCCAGCAGCCCCAGAATCACGGGGGTCGGCGAGCAGTACTTC,CASSPRITGVGEQYF
TRBD2,TRBV20-1,TRBJ2-5,NA,TGCAGTGCCTCCGGGACTAGCGGGAGGGAGGCCTACTTC,CSASGTSGREAYF
TRBD1,TRBV5-1,TRBJ1-2,NA,TGCGCCAGCAGCTTGGACAGGGGCGGTGGCTACACCTTC,CASSLDRGGGYTF